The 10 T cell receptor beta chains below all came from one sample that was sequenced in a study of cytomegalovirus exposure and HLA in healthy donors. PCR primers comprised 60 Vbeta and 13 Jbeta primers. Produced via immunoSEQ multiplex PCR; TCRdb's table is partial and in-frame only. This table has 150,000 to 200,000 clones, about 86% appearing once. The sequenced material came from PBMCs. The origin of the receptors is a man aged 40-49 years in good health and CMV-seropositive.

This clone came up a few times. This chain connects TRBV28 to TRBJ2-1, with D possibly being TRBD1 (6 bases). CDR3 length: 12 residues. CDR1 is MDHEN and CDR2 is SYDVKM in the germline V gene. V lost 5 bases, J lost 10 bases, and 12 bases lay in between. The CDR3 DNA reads TGTGCCAGCAGTCCTGGACAGAGCGAGCAGTTCTTC. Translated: CASSPGQSEQFF.

As DNA, the CDR3 is TGTGCCAGCAGCTTCCGGGACAGTACTTCTTCTGGGCAGTATTTT. Translating it yields CASSFRDSTSSGQYF. This chain joins TRBV9 and TRBJ2-3, with 7 bases matching TRBD1. V lost 4 bases and J lost 11; bases outside the gene matches: 16. Looked up from germline, CDR1 is SGDLS and CDR2 is YYNGEE. The CDR3 contains 15 residues.

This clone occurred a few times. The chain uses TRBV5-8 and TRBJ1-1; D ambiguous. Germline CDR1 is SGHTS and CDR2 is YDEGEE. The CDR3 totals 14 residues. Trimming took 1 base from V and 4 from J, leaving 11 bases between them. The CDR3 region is CASSLRGLGTEAFF. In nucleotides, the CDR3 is TGTGCCAGCAGCTTGAGAGGGCTGGGCACTGAAGCTTTCTTT.

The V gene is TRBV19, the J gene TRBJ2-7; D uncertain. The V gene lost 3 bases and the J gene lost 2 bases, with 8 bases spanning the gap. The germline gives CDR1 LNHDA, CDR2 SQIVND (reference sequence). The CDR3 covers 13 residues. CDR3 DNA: TGTGCCAGTAGTATCAACAGTGCCTACGAGCAGTACTTC. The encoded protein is CASSINSAYEQYF.

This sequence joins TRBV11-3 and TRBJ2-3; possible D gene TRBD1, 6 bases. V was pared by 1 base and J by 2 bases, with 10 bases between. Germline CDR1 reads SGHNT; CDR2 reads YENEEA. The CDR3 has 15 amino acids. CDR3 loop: CASSLGTGFTDTQYF. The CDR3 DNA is TGTGCCAGCAGCTTAGGCACAGGGTTCACAGATACGCAGTATTTT.

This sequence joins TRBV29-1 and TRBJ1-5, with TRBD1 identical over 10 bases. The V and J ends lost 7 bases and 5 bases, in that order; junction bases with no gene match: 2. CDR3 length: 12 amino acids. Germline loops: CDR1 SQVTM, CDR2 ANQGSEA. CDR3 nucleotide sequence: TGCAGCGCAGGACAGGGGGATCAGCCCCAGCATTTT. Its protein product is CSAGQGDQPQHF.

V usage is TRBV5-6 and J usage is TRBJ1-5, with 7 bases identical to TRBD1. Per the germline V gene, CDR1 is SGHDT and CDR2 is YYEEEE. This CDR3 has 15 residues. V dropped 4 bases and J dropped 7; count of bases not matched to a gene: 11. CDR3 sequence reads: CASSHRQGPGQPQHF. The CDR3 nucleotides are TGTGCCAGCAGCCACAGACAGGGACCGGGCCAGCCCCAGCATTTT.

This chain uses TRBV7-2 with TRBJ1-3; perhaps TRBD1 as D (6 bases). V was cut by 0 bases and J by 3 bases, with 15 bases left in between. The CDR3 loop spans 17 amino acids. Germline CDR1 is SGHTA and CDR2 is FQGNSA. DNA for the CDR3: TGTGCCAGCAGCTTAGCTGGTGCGGGGGGCTATGGAAACACCATATATTTT. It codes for CASSLAGAGGYGNTIYF.

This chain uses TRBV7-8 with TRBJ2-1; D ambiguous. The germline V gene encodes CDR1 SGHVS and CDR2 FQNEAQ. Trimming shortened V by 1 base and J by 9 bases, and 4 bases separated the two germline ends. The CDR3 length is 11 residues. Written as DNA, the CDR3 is TGTGCCAGCAGCTTAGTCGGTGAGCAGTTCTTC. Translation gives CASSLVGEQFF.

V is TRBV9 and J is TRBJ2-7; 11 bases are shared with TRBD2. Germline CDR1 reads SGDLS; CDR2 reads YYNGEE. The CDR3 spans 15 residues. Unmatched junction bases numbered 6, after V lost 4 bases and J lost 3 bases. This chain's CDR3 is CASSISGTSGYEQYF. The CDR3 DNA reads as TGTGCCAGCAGCATATCCGGGACTAGCGGCTACGAGCAGTACTTC.